One and the same sample provided the 10 T cell receptor beta chains below, sequenced in a study of blood T cell repertoires in COVID-19. Clones were read by immunoSEQ multiplex PCR, and TCRdb kept only the in-frame ones, dropping some. Of hundreds of thousands of clones in the sample, nearly 90% were seen once. Sequencing used peripheral blood. The receptors derive from a man between 18 and 35 years old with active or convalescent COVID-19.

The V gene is TRBV13, the J gene TRBJ1-4; D is perhaps TRBD1 (5 bases). V lost 0 bases, J lost 7 bases, and 12 bases lay in between. CDR1 and CDR2 from the germline V gene are PRHDT and FYEKMQ (reference sequence). This CDR3 has 15 residues. CDR3 in DNA: TGTGCCAGCAGCTTAGGAGAACAGGTGCCTGAAAAACTGTTTTTT. Encoded protein: CASSLGEQVPEKLFF. Using reference TRBV13 and TRBJ1-4 for the parts outside the CDR3, the full variable domain is AAGVIQSPRHLIKEKRETATLKCYPIPRHDTVYWYQQGPGQDPQFLISFYEKMQSDKGSIPDRFSAQQFSDYHSELNMSSLELGDSALYFCASSLGEQVPEKLFFGSGTQLSVL.

The chain employs TRBV5-1 and TRBJ2-3; 14 positions agree with TRBD2. Germline-derived CDR1 and CDR2 are SGHRS and YFSETQ. Germline trimming cut 2 bases from V and 4 bases from J; bases unmatched to any gene: 12. CDR3 length: 19 residues. The CDR3 loop reads CASSFLRLAGGPGADTQYF. The CDR3 nucleotides read TGCGCCAGCAGCTTCCTTCGACTAGCGGGAGGGCCGGGGGCAGATACGCAGTATTTT.

This clone has only one observation. The chain is built from TRBV19 and TRBJ2-7; a weak D match, TRBD2 (5 bases). Trimming pared 6 bases from V and 6 bases from J, leaving 15 bases between. Per germline, CDR1 LNHDA and CDR2 SQIVND (reference sequence). The CDR3 contains 13 residues. CDR3 DNA sequence: TGTGCCAGTAGAGTTCTAGGAGGTGTCGAGCAGTACTTC. This sequence encodes CASRVLGGVEQYF.

V is TRBV27 and J is TRBJ2-6, with a tentative D call TRBD1 (5 bases). The V end was cut by 3 bases, the J end by 3 bases, with 15 bases between. Germline V gene lookup returns CDR1 MNHEY and CDR2 SMNVEV (reference sequence). The CDR3 runs to 17 residues. The CDR3 DNA follows: TGTGCCAGCAGTTTCAGGGCCGTGTCTTTTGGGGCCAACGTCCTGACTTTC. This gives the protein CASSFRAVSFGANVLTF.

This chain uses TRBV28 with TRBJ1-5, with no clear D. Trimming pared 4 bases from V and 0 bases from J, leaving 13 bases between. CDR1 MDHEN and CDR2 SYDVKM come from the germline V gene. The CDR3 is 16 amino acids. The CDR3 sequence: CASSSTPHYSNQPQHF. DNA of the CDR3: TGTGCCAGCAGTTCTACCCCTCATTATAGCAATCAGCCCCAGCATTTT.

This chain links TRBV3-1 (or the pseudogene TRBV3-2) with TRBJ2-3; TRBD2 agrees at 12 bases. Germline CDR1 reads LGHDT; CDR2 reads YNNKEL (reference sequence). The CDR3 loop spans 15 amino acids. V lost 4 bases, J lost 12 bases, and 11 bases stayed unmatched. CDR3 sequence reads: CASSLRLAGEHHQYF. The CDR3 nucleotides are TGTGCCAGCAGCCTCAGACTAGCGGGGGAGCATCATCAGTATTTT.

The chain couples TRBV6-6 to TRBJ2-1; 12 bases align to TRBD2. This CDR3 has 21 amino acids. The germline gives CDR1 MNHNY, CDR2 SVGAGI (reference sequence). V lost 6 bases, J lost 0 bases, and 18 bases stayed unmatched. CDR3 in amino acids: CASSRGPPGLAGAGSYNEQFF. The CDR3, as DNA: TGTGCCAGCAGCCGAGGACCACCGGGACTAGCGGGCGCCGGCTCCTACAATGAGCAGTTCTTC.

The gene calls are TRBV3-1 (or the pseudogene TRBV3-2) and TRBJ2-7; D gene uncertain. CDR1 and CDR2 (germline): LGHDT, YNNKEL (reference sequence). The CDR3 has 13 residues. Trimming pared 3 bases from V and 6 bases from J, leaving 12 bases between. CDR3 nucleotide sequence: TGTGCCAGCAGCCACCAATCCAGAACCGAGCAGTACTTC. It encodes CASSHQSRTEQYF.

The chain is built from TRBV6-4 and TRBJ2-2; no firm D call. The CDR3 runs to 12 residues. V was cut by 6 bases and J by 7 bases, with 9 bases left in between. CDR1 MRHNA and CDR2 SNTAGT come from the germline V gene. The DNA for the CDR3 is TGTGCCAGCAGATCCCTAGTCGGGGAGCTGTTTTTT. Translated: CASRSLVGELFF.

V usage is TRBV4-2 and J usage is TRBJ1-6, with no clear D. Germline CDR1 reads LGHNA; CDR2 reads YNFKEQ. The CDR3 is made up of 18 amino acids. Between the trimmed V and J ends, which lost 0 bases and 8 bases, there was a span of 20 bases. The CDR3 region is CASSQDPAAALRDSPLHF. In DNA, the CDR3 is TGTGCCAGCAGCCAAGATCCGGCAGCCGCGCTGAGGGATTCACCCCTCCACTTT.